Below, 32 T cell receptor beta chains from the same sample are listed, as sequenced in a study of post-analysis software for immune sequencing data. Findings of the study overall: In patients, TRBV5-6, TRBV5-1 and TRBV20-1 belonged to roughly 5 TRBV segments found more frequently than in controls.

These receptors' antigens are unknown. Sequencing libraries made from TCR beta cDNA carried unique molecular identifiers. TCRdb reprocessed the PCR reads via MiXCR and lists one record per CDR3 protein. The table records fewer than 900,000 distinct CDR3 sequences, 35% to 55% of them present only once. Sample: blood. The receptors stem from a girl between 10 and 17 years old with multiple sclerosis.

This clonotype showed up just a few times. The rearrangement joins TRBV6-1 to TRBJ2-7; weak D call: TRBD1 (6 bases). The CDR3 totals 15 residues. Trimming shortened V by 6 bases and J by 0 bases, and 15 bases separated the two germline ends. Germline CDR1 reads MNHNS; CDR2 reads SASEGT. The CDR3 reads CASRGDRTSSYEQYF. The CDR3 DNA reads as TGTGCCAGCAGGGGCGACAGGACGAGCTCCTACGAGCAGTACTTC.

The genes are TRBV20-1 and TRBJ2-4; 8 bases match TRBD2. CDR1 DFQATT and CDR2 SNEGSKA come from the germline V gene (reference sequence). This CDR3 spans 13 amino acids. V shed 1 base, J shed 7 bases, and the junction held 3 bases outside the gene matches. The CDR3 DNA sequence: TGCAGTGCTAGAGTGCCTAGCGGGAACATTCAGTACTTC. It encodes CSARVPSGNIQYF.

V is TRBV20-1 and J is TRBJ2-1; TRBD1 matches 9 bases. Germline values: CDR1 DFQATT, CDR2 SNEGSKA (reference sequence). CDR3 length equals 15 residues. J lost 8 bases, V lost 3 bases, and 11 bases had no gene match. The CDR3 protein is CSASSWDRECDEQFF. CDR3 DNA sequence: TGCAGTGCTAGTTCTTGGGACAGGGAGTGCGATGAGCAGTTCTTC.

V usage is TRBV20-1 and J usage is TRBJ2-7; 11 nucleotides match TRBD2. CDR1 and CDR2 (germline): DFQATT, SNEGSKA (reference sequence). The CDR3 consists of 16 residues. J gave up 3 bases and V 0 bases, and 7 bases lay outside the gene matches. The CDR3 DNA reads as TGCAGTGCTAGAGATCCCGGGACTAGCGGACGCTACGAGCAGTACTTC. This codes for CSARDPGTSGRYEQYF.

This clonotype was counted between two and nine times. The chain uses TRBV18 and TRBJ2-1; 10 nucleotides align to TRBD2. Germline CDR1 KGHSH, CDR2 LQKENI. The CDR3 consists of 16 residues. The ends lost 4 bases at V and 5 bases at J; junction bases unmatched: 8. DNA for the CDR3: TGTGCCAGCTCACGCCTCATAGCGGGAGGTAACAATGAGCAGTTCTTC. Translation: CASSRLIAGGNNEQFF. Using reference TRBV18 and TRBJ2-1 for the parts outside the CDR3, the full variable domain is NAGVMQNPRHLVRRRGQEARLRCSPMKGHSHVYWYRQLPEEGLKFMVYLQKENIIDESGMPKERFSAEFPKEGPSILRIQQVVRGDSAAYFCASSRLIAGGNNEQFFGPGTRLTVL.

The chain employs TRBV20-1 and TRBJ2-3; the D gene is possibly TRBD1 (5 bases). Germline assignment: CDR1 DFQATT and CDR2 SNEGSKA (reference sequence). The CDR3 spans 17 residues. Trimming removed 0 bases from V and 6 bases from J, with 22 bases in between. CDR3: CSARDRDNRWAGDTQYF. The CDR3 coding sequence is TGCAGTGCTAGAGATCGAGATAACAGGTGGGCAGGGGATACGCAGTATTTT.

This clonotype was recorded once. V usage is TRBV6-5 and J usage is TRBJ2-5, with D perhaps assigned TRBD1 or TRBD2 (7 bases each). The V gene lost 8 bases and the J gene lost 4 bases, with 17 bases spanning the gap. CDR1 and CDR2 from the germline V gene are MNHEY and SVGAGI. The CDR3 runs to 14 residues. The CDR3 sequence is CASGQGGTRETQYF. The DNA for the CDR3 is TGTGCCAGCGGGCAGGGGGGGACCCGAGAGACCCAGTACTTC.

This clonotype turned up a few times. V and J are TRBV20-1 and TRBJ2-1; TRBD2 is a possible D gene (6 bases). With 6 bases removed from V and 9 bases from J, the gap between germline ends came to 24 bases. The CDR3 extends over 15 amino acids. The V gene's germline CDR1 is DFQATT and CDR2 SNEGSKA (reference sequence). CDR3 sequence (DNA): TGCAGTGCCACCCAGGGCTCTAGCGTGGGGGGTGAGCAGTTCTTC. Translating it yields CSATQGSSVGGEQFF.

The CDR3 spells CASSLELADEQYF. The CDR3 nucleotides are TGTGCCAGCAGCTTGGAACTAGCCGACGAGCAGTACTTC. V and J are TRBV11-2 and TRBJ2-4; TRBD2 is a possible D gene (6 bases). The J call may not be correct, given that the DNA end is closer to TRBJ2-7. This CDR3 comprises 13 residues. Germline values: CDR1 SGHAT, CDR2 FQNNGV.

The CDR3 DNA is TGTGCCAGCAGCCCAACCGGGACAGGGCAGATGAAAGAGACCCAGTACTTC. It specifies CASSPTGTGQMKETQYF. The V gene is TRBV7-9, the J gene TRBJ2-5, with 9 positions matching TRBD1. V lost 5 bases, J lost 3 bases, and 13 bases stayed unmatched. CDR3 length equals 17 residues. Looked up from germline, CDR1 is SEHNR and CDR2 is FQNEAQ (reference sequence).

The chain joins TRBV27 to TRBJ2-6, with D unresolved. The germline V and J ends were trimmed by 3 bases and 0 bases, with 6 bases remaining between them. This CDR3 is 15 amino acids long. Germline lookup yields CDR1 MNHEY and CDR2 SMNVEV (reference sequence). CDR3 region: CASSFVGSGANVLTF. For the CDR3, the DNA is TGTGCCAGCAGTTTCGTCGGCTCTGGGGCCAACGTCCTGACTTTC.

The chain carries TRBV20-1 and TRBJ2-7, with 8 nucleotides matching TRBD2. The J call is doubtful: the DNA matches TRBJ2-5 better. The CDR3 has 14 residues. Germline V lookup: CDR1 DFQATT, CDR2 SNEGSKA (reference sequence). This chain's CDR3 is CSASEAGVHETQYF. The CDR3, as DNA: TGCAGTGCTAGTGAAGCGGGAGTACACGAGACCCAGTACTTC.

This clonotype was counted a single time. The chain combines TRBV7-2 with TRBJ2-7; no clear D. The CDR3 is made up of 15 amino acids. V was clipped by 3 bases and J by 0 bases, with 12 bases between them. CDR1 SGHTA and CDR2 FQGNSA come from the germline V gene. CDR3 nucleotides: TGTGCCAGCAGCTTCTTAGAACGGAGCTCCTACGAGCAGTACTTC. It specifies CASSFLERSSYEQYF. The variable domain in full, with the rest retrieved from reference TRBV7-2 and TRBJ2-7, is GAGVSQSPSNKVTEKGKDVELRCDPISGHTALYWYRQSLGQGLEFLIYFQGNSAPDKSGLPSDRFSAERTGGSVSTLTIQRTQQEDSAVYLCASSFLERSSYEQYFGPGTRLTVT.

This clonotype was recorded a few times. V and J are TRBV4-1 and TRBJ2-5; D is undetermined. Per the germline V gene, CDR1 is MGHRA and CDR2 is YSYEKL. Trimming pared 0 bases from V and 2 bases from J, leaving 19 bases between. The CDR3 runs 18 residues. CDR3 sequence (DNA): TGCGCCAGCAGCCAAGATTCCCCCGCCGGGCAGGCACAAGAGACCCAGTACTTC. Translated, it gives CASSQDSPAGQAQETQYF.

This chain uses TRBV6-5 with TRBJ2-1; D is uncertain. Germline CDR1 reads MNHEY; CDR2 reads SVGAGI. The CDR3 consists of 12 residues. V lost 11 bases and J 9 bases, leaving 17 bases between the germline ends. The chain's CDR3 is CAVHTGSSEQFF. The CDR3 DNA reads as TGTGCCGTCCACACCGGATCAAGTGAGCAGTTCTTC.

This clonotype was detected many times. This chain connects TRBV6-5 to TRBJ2-7; D is unclear. Germline lookup yields CDR1 MNHEY and CDR2 SVGAGI. V dropped 6 bases and J dropped 0 bases, with 15 bases sitting between them. The CDR3 contains 15 residues. The CDR3 sequence is CASRVGGSSSYEQYF. CDR3 in DNA: TGTGCCAGCAGAGTAGGTGGATCCTCCTCCTACGAGCAGTACTTC.

The V and J genes are TRBV4-3 and TRBJ1-1; no clear D gene. The CDR3 length is 14 residues. CDR1 is LGHNA, CDR2 YSLEER, per germline. Deletions cut 0 bases from V and 11 bases from J, with 16 bases between. The CDR3 sequence is CASSQDEFGFGAFF. For the CDR3, the DNA is TGCGCCAGCAGCCAAGATGAGTTCGGATTTGGGGCTTTCTTT.

This clonotype was counted only a few times. One end of the junction does not line up with germline, which may come from a read error. The V and J genes are TRBV24-1 and TRBJ2-5, with 10 bases matching TRBD1. The CDR3 loop spans 17 amino acids. Per germline, CDR1 KGHDR and CDR2 SFDVKD. DNA for the CDR3: TGTGCCACTAGTGGGGGACAGGGGCCCAATTTTGGGGAGACCCAGTACTTC. Its protein is CATSGGQGPNFGETQYF.

CDR3 sequence: CASSQTRETQYF. The CDR3 bases are TGTGCCAGCAGCCAAACCCGAGAGACCCAGTACTTC. The rearrangement links TRBV7-9 to TRBJ2-5; D is uncertain. CDR1 and CDR2 (germline): SEHNR, FQNEAQ (reference sequence). Trimming took off 5 bases at V and 4 bases at J, with 8 bases between the two ends. The CDR3 loop spans 12 amino acids.

Regarding this clonotype: The junction departs from germline at one end; a sequencing error may be responsible. CDR3 nucleotides: TGTGCCAGCAGCTCCCCCAAGCCCCGGGACATACGATCAACTAGTGAAAAACTGTTTTTT. Protein sequence: CASSSPKPRDIRSTSEKLFF. This sequence joins TRBV7-3 and TRBJ1-4; D is perhaps TRBD1 (6 bases). CDR1 and CDR2 from the germline V gene are SGHTA and FQGTGA. The CDR3 has 20 residues.

J is TRBJ2-2 and V is TRBV24-1; TRBD2 matches 7 bases. This CDR3 contains 15 residues. Trimming removed 3 bases from V and 3 bases from J; junction bases left unmatched: 3. CDR1 and CDR2 (germline): KGHDR, SFDVKD. The CDR3 region has the DNA TGTGCCACCAGTGATGCGGGGGTTGACACCGGGGAGCTGTTTTTT. Residues: CATSDAGVDTGELFF.

Points on this clonotype: A read error may explain this, as a much larger clone is one base away. This rearrangement joins TRBV7-2 to TRBJ2-7; D is undetermined. Germline values: CDR1 SGHTA, CDR2 FQGNSA. This CDR3 has 15 residues. The CDR3 DNA is TGTGCCAGCAGCTTAGAGGCAGCCAGCTCCTACGAGCGGTACTTC. Its protein product is CASSLEAASSYERYF.

This clonotype was detected a few times. This chain connects TRBV6-6 to TRBJ1-2; 10 bases map to TRBD1. Germline CDR1 MNHNY, CDR2 SVGAGI (reference sequence). This CDR3 comprises 16 residues. The V and J ends lost 6 bases and 4 bases, in that order; junction bases with no gene match: 11. The CDR3 reads CASSQGDRGRGYGYTF. In DNA, the CDR3 is TGTGCCAGCAGCCAAGGAGACAGGGGGCGAGGCTATGGCTACACCTTC.

V is TRBV6-6 and J is TRBJ1-1; tentatively, D is TRBD1 (5 bases). The CDR3 covers 13 residues. Germline V CDR1 and CDR2: MNHNY, SVGAGI (reference sequence). Trimming removed 7 bases from V and 5 bases from J, with 14 bases in between. The CDR3 spells CASTSFPGTEAFF. The CDR3 bases are TGTGCCAGCACCTCCTTCCCAGGGACTGAAGCTTTCTTT.

This sequence joins TRBV29-1 and TRBJ1-2; D perhaps matches TRBD1 (6 bases). The CDR3 totals 12 residues. Germline V gene lookup returns CDR1 SQVTM and CDR2 ANQGSEA. Deletions cut 8 bases from V and 6 bases from J, with 16 bases between. CDR3 residues: CSYRGGADGYTF. In nucleotides, the CDR3 is TGCAGCTACCGAGGGGGGGCAGATGGCTACACCTTC.

Only a few counts were recorded for this clonotype. The chain has TRBV20-1 and TRBJ2-1; 11 bases match TRBD2. Germline CDR1 DFQATT, CDR2 SNEGSKA (reference sequence). Losses at the gene ends were 1 base for V and 9 bases for J; bases not matched to a gene: 8. The length of the CDR3 is 15 residues. The CDR3 loop reads CSARVPGTSGFEQFF. CDR3 nucleotides: TGCAGTGCTAGAGTCCCCGGGACTAGCGGTTTTGAGCAGTTCTTC.

The sample holds a few counts of this clonotype. V is TRBV29-1 and J is TRBJ1-2; tentatively, D is TRBD1 (6 bases). V was pared by 5 bases and J by 4 bases, with 14 bases between. The CDR3 has 13 amino acids. CDR1 and CDR2 from the germline V gene are SQVTM and ANQGSEA. The CDR3 DNA is TGCAGCGTTACCGACAGGTCGGGCTATGGCTACACCTTC. This gives the protein CSVTDRSGYGYTF. The variable domain in full, with the rest retrieved from reference TRBV29-1 and TRBJ1-2, is SAVISQKPSRDICQRGTSLTIQCQVDSQVTMMFWYRQQPGQSLTLIATANQGSEATYESGFVIDKFPISRPNLTFSTLTVSNMSPEDSSIYLCSVTDRSGYGYTFGSGTRLTVV.

The chain recombines TRBV2 with TRBJ2-1; perhaps D is TRBD1 or TRBD2 (6 bases each). The CDR3 extends over 15 amino acids. The ends were cut back, 5 bases at V and 0 bases at J, with 11 bases in the middle. CDR1 and CDR2 from the germline V gene are SNHLY and FYNNEI. Here the CDR3 reads CASSKGGSSYNEQFF. CDR3 in DNA: TGTGCCAGCAGTAAGGGGGGAAGCTCCTACAATGAGCAGTTCTTC. Variable domain in full (rest from reference TRBV2 and TRBJ2-1): EPEVTQTPSHQVTQMGQEVILRCVPISNHLYFYWYRQILGQKVEFLVSFYNNEISEKSEIFDDQFSVERPDGSNFTLKIRSTKLEDSAMYFCASSKGGSSYNEQFFGPGTRLTVL.

This clonotype has a handful of counts. The chain joins TRBV21-1 to TRBJ1-2. TRBV21-1 is a pseudogene. The CDR3 is 9 amino acids. This CDR3 reads CAIFRGYTF. CDR3 DNA: TGTGCCATCTTCCGAGGCTACACCTTC.

The chain couples TRBV10-3 to TRBJ2-1; 10 bases are a match to TRBD1. V lost 1 base to trimming and J lost 5 bases; unmatched junction nucleotides: 8. The CDR3 has 17 amino acids. Germline V CDR1 and CDR2: ENHRY, SYGVKD. The CDR3 region is CAISEYQGQGYHNEQFF. DNA of the CDR3: TGTGCCATCAGTGAGTACCAGGGACAGGGGTACCACAATGAGCAGTTCTTC.

V gene TRBV10-2 combines with J gene TRBJ2-7, with TRBD2 matching 9 bases. V shed 5 bases and J 3 bases; nucleotides not matched to a gene: 8. The germline gives CDR1 WSHSY, CDR2 SAAADI. This CDR3 has 15 residues. The chain's CDR3 is CASSLSSGDLYEQYF. The CDR3 DNA is TGCGCCAGCAGTTTGTCTAGCGGGGACCTCTACGAGCAGTACTTC.

This chain links TRBV11-2 with TRBJ2-7; D possibly matches TRBD1 or TRBD2 (5 bases each). This CDR3 is built from 18 residues. Trimming pared 0 bases from V and 3 bases from J, leaving 21 bases between. Germline CDR1 is SGHAT and CDR2 is FQNNGV. CDR3: CASSLEAFWDGTIYEQYF. CDR3 DNA: TGTGCCAGCAGCTTAGAGGCCTTCTGGGACGGTACTATCTACGAGCAGTACTTC.